The rows below give T cell receptor beta chains drawn from one sample of a study of control samples from healthy donors and cancer patients. Data came from immunoSEQ multiplex PCR; TCRdb stores just in-frame clones and leaves some out. The table includes under 150,000 clones, more than 75% detected once. The sample comprised blood. The source is a man between 35 and 55 years old in good health. The CDR3 runs from the conserved cysteine through the conserved F or W.

>TRBV11-3|TRBJ2-3
CASSLAGQPAGTDTQYF
>TRBV18|TRBJ2-5
CASSPATLGETQYF
>TRBV7-2|TRBJ1-3
CASSLAPGSDSGNTIYF
>TRBV5-1|TRBJ1-6
CASSLATGKGSPLHF
>TRBV7-2|TRBJ1-1
CASSIGQVGTEAFF
>TRBV21-1|TRBJ2-1
CASSESGTSEFYEQFF
>TRBV7-2|TRBJ2-5
CASSLGTRETQYF
>TRBV6-1|TRBJ2-1
CASSEERGGYNEQFF
>TRBV11-2|TRBJ2-7
CASSSHSGGPYEQYF
>TRBV6-1|TRBJ2-5
CASSGGGLAEGRETQYF
>TRBV10-3|TRBJ1-3
CAISDGGRRNTIYF
>TRBV7-9|TRBJ1-3
CASSPQSGNTIYF
>TRBV19|TRBJ1-2
CASSIRGHLGYTF
>TRBV9|TRBJ2-6
CASSPRESYSGANVLTF
>TRBV19|TRBJ1-2
CASSIRQSYGYTF
>TRBV3-1/TRBV3-2|TRBJ2-7
CASSQGRSSYEQYF
>TRBV12-3/TRBV12-4|TRBJ2-1
CASSFGYNEQFF
>TRBV6-4|TRBJ1-6
CASSDSGVPASPLHF
>TRBV24-1|TRBJ2-1
CATSDLRGNEQFF
>TRBV10-1|TRBJ2-4
CASSDPEGQGATKNIQYF
>TRBV6-2/TRBV6-3|TRBJ2-7
CASSPRRGGRGGRSYEQYF
>TRBV5-1|TRBJ2-7
CASSLAHGDYEQYF
>TRBV24-1|TRBJ1-1
CATSSQGGSSEAFF
>TRBV7-9|TRBJ2-7
CASSLGPGQYF
>TRBV7-9|TRBJ2-7
CASSSLGYEQYF
>TRBV5-1|TRBJ2-2
CASSFTSGGSGELFF
>TRBV6-6|TRBJ1-2
CASSPRTPGTRNYGYTF
>TRBV5-4|TRBJ2-3
CATAASGGPGTDTQYF
>TRBV11-2|TRBJ1-2
CASISLTGWHGYTF
>TRBV11-2|TRBJ1-4
CASSLGVGPLGEKLFF
>TRBV21-1|TRBJ1-3
CASSKPRGQGAGNTIYF